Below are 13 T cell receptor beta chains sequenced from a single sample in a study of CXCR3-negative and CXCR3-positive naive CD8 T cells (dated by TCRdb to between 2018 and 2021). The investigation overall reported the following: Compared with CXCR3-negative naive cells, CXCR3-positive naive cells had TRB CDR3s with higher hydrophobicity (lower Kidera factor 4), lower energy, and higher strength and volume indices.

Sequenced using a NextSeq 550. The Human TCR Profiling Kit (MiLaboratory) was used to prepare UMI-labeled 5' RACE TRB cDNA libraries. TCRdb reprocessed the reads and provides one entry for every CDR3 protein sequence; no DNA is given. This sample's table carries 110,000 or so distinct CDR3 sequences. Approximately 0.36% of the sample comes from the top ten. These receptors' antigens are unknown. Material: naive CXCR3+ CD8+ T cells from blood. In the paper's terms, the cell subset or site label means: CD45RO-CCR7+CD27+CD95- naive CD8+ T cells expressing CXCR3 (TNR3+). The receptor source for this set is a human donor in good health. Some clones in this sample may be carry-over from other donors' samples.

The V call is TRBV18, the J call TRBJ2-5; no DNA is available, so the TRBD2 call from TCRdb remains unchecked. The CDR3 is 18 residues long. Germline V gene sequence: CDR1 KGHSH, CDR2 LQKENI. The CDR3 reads CASSDPGLAGLYQETQYF.

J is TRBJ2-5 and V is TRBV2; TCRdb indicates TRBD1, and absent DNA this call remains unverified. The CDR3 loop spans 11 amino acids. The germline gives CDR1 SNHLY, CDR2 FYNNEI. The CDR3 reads CASTPGETQYF.

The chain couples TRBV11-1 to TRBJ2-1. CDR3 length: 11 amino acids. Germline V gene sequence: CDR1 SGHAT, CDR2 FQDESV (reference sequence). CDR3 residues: CASRLGNEQFF.

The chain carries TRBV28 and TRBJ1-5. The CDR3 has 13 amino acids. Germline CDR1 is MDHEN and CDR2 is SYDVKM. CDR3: CASSLGSNQPQHF.

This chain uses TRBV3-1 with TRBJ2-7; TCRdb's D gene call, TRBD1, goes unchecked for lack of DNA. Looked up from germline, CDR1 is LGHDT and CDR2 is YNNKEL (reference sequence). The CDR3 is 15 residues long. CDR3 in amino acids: CASSQDRTGVYEQYF.

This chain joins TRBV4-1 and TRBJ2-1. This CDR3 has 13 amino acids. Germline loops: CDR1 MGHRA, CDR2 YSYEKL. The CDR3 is CASSLFSYNEQFF.

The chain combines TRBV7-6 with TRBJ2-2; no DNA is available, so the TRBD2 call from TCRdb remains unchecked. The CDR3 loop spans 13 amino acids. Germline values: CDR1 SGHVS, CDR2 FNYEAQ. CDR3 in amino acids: CASSPPQTGELFF.

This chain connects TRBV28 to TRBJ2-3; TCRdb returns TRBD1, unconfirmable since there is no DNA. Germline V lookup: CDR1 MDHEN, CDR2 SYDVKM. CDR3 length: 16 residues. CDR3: CASSHSRDGSTDTQYF.

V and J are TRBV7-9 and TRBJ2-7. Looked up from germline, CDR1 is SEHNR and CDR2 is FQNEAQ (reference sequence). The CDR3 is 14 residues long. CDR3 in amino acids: CASSLVSNSYEQYF.

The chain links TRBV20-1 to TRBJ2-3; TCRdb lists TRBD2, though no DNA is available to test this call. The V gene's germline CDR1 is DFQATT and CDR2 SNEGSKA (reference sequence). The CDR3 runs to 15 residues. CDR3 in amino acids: CSARGPTEYTDTQYF.

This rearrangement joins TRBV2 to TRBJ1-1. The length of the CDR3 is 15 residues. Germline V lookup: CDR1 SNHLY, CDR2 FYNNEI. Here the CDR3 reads CASSVSAELNTEAFF.

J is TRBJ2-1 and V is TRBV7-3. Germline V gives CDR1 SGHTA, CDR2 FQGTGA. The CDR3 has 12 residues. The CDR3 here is CASSLPGAEQFF. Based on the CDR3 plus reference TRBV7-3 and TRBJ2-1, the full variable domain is GAGVSQTPSNKVTEKGKYVELRCDPISGHTALYWYRQSLGQGPEFLIYFQGTGAADDSGLPNDRFFAVRPEGSVSTLKIQRTERGDSAVYLCASSLPGAEQFFGPGTRLTVL.

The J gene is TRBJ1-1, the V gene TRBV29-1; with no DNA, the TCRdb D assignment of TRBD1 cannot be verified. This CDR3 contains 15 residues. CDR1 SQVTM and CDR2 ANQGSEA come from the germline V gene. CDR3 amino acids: CSVDVRAAQNTEAFF.